This TCR beta chain was found in a study of CD8 T cells in Susac syndrome. After extraction with the RNeasy kit, about 0.5 to 1 ug of the RNA was reverse transcribed using random hexamers. Using its own MiXCR run on the immunoSEQ multiplex PCR reads, TCRdb lists one record per CDR3 protein. The sample includes 150,000 to 200,000 distinct CDR3 sequences, approximately 95% of them seen just once. From germline, CDR1 is MNHEY and CDR2 SMNVEV (reference sequence). With V trimmed by 3 bases and J by 5 bases, 4 bases remained unmatched. There are 15 residues in the CDR3. Sequences were obtained from CD8+ T cells from PBMCs. The source is a human donor with multiple sclerosis. The V gene is TRBV27, the J gene TRBJ2-7; TRBD2 matches at 13 bases. The CDR3 reads CASSFTGLAGDEQYF. The CDR3 DNA is TGTGCCAGCAGTTTCACCGGACTAGCGGGGGACGAGCAGTACTTC.